The entry that follows covers one T cell receptor beta chain sequence. Treatment here: oral pan-JAK inhibitor, 5-10 mg twice daily. This sample stems from a study of CD8+ T cells in alopecia areata. The CDR3 sequence is 15 residues long. CDR1 SGHVT and CDR2 SQSDAQ come from the germline V gene. The V end was cut by 1 base, the J end by 0 bases, with 10 bases between. cDNA prepared by RNA extraction and subsequent reverse transcription served as the template for sequencing. The repertoire was sequenced with immunoSEQ multiplex PCR; TCRdb's copy has only in-frame clones and lacks some. The table has 95,000 to 100,000 clones, 61% seen once; the top ten hold around a sixth.

The chain is built from TRBV7-4 and TRBJ2-7; D gene unclear. This receptor was obtained from a human donor with alopecia areata. The sequencing here drew on CD8+ T cells sorted from blood, taken at week 4, from a patient treated with tofacitinib. CDR3 nucleotides: TGTGCCAGCAGCTTAGATCCCACGTTCTCCTACGAGCAGTACTTC. Translated, it gives CASSLDPTFSYEQYF.